The 22 T cell receptor beta chains given below trace back to one sample, sequenced in a study of blood T cells in healthy people across ages. The authors ran a second PCR of roughly 6 to 12 cycles using a sample-barcoded 5' primer and a J-beta primer mix. TCRdb reanalysed the 5' RACE reads using MiXCR and keeps one entry per CDR3 protein. The data hold 730,000 or so distinct CDR3 sequences, with roughly 43% observed a single time. Sequenced input: blood. The receptors were sampled from a woman between 55 and 75 years old in good health.

This chain uses TRBV28 with TRBJ2-3; 12 bases are shared with TRBD2. J gave up 3 bases and V 2 bases, and 9 bases lay outside the gene matches. Germline V lookup: CDR1 MDHEN, CDR2 SYDVKM. The CDR3 covers 18 residues. The CDR3 DNA is TGTGCCAGCAGTTTAGGCGCTAGCGGGGGGGCCGGGACAGATACGCAGTATTTT. Amino acids: CASSLGASGGAGTDTQYF.

The V call is TRBV29-1, the J call TRBJ2-1; D is perhaps TRBD1 or TRBD2 (5 bases each). This CDR3 is built from 14 residues. Trimming shortened V by 3 bases and J by 1 base, and 10 bases separated the two germline ends. CDR1 and CDR2 from the germline V gene are SQVTM and ANQGSEA. CDR3 protein: CSVESGRSYNEQFF. The CDR3 coding sequence is TGCAGCGTTGAGTCGGGGCGATCCTACAATGAGCAGTTCTTC.

This clonotype was observed many times. V is TRBV12-3 or TRBV12-4 and J is TRBJ2-7; the D gene is possibly TRBD2 (5 bases). Deletions cut 3 bases from V and 7 bases from J, with 19 bases between. The CDR3 contains 15 residues. CDR3 loop: CASSLRQPSSGEQYF. CDR3 DNA sequence: TGTGCCAGCAGTTTGAGGCAGCCTAGCTCGGGGGAGCAGTACTTC.

The chain links TRBV27 to TRBJ2-7; D perhaps matches TRBD2 (6 bases). This CDR3 is 14 amino acids long. Germline lookup yields CDR1 MNHEY and CDR2 SMNVEV (reference sequence). The V and J ends lost 5 bases and 4 bases respectively, with 15 bases between them. The CDR3 loop reads CASSVPGDLYEQYF. The CDR3 DNA sequence: TGTGCCAGCAGTGTCCCGGGAGACCTATACGAGCAGTACTTC.

This clonotype was seen more than once but under ten times. J is TRBJ2-4 and V is TRBV19, with a possible D match to TRBD2 (5 bases). CDR3 length: 14 residues. V dropped 7 bases and J dropped 13 bases, with 23 bases sitting between them. Germline V gene lookup returns CDR1 LNHDA and CDR2 SQIVND (reference sequence). CDR3 residues: CASNLNPADGEQYF. The CDR3 DNA follows: TGTGCCAGTAACCTGAACCCTGCGGACGGGGAGCAGTACTTC.

The genes are TRBV7-3 and TRBJ2-3; 7 bases fit TRBD2. This CDR3 contains 16 residues. V dropped 5 bases and J dropped 4; count of bases not matched to a gene: 12. The germline V gene has CDR1 SGHTA and CDR2 FQGTGA. CDR3 nucleotides: TGTGCCAGCAGCCCCCCGCACGGGGGAGGGCCAGATACGCAGTATTTT. As protein: CASSPPHGGGPDTQYF.

The chain employs TRBV6-2 or TRBV6-3 and TRBJ2-2, with 11 bases matching TRBD2. The junction had 7 bases not matched to a gene; V was cut back by 6 bases and J by 4 bases. CDR1 and CDR2 (germline): MNHEY, SVGEGT. CDR3 length equals 16 residues. The CDR3 nucleotides read TGTGCCAGCAGGAGTACCGGGACTAGCGGCACCGGGGAGCTGTTTTTT. Its protein is CASRSTGTSGTGELFF.

The chain combines TRBV25-1 with TRBJ2-3; 11 bases are a match to TRBD1. The CDR3 contains 14 residues. V dropped 5 bases and J dropped 8; count of bases not matched to a gene: 6. CDR1 and CDR2 from the germline V gene are MGHDK and SYGVNS. CDR3 DNA sequence: TGTGCCAGCAGTAGACCGGGACAGGGGGGTACGCAGTATTTT. Translated, it gives CASSRPGQGGTQYF.

The chain is built from TRBV29-1 and TRBJ1-2; D is unclear. Germline values: CDR1 SQVTM, CDR2 ANQGSEA. The CDR3 length is 16 residues. V dropped 0 bases and J dropped 2 bases, with 16 bases sitting between them. Written as DNA, the CDR3 is TGCAGCGTTGAAGATTCTGGGGATAAATACAACTATGGCTACACCTTC. Translation: CSVEDSGDKYNYGYTF.

In its sample, this clonotype was seen a few times. V and J are TRBV18 and TRBJ1-6; maybe TRBD1 (6 bases). V gave up 3 bases and J gave up 9 bases, with 15 bases separating them. The CDR3 spans 15 residues. Germline V gene lookup returns CDR1 KGHSH and CDR2 LQKENI. CDR3 loop: CASSPPVGAGSPLHF. CDR3 bases: TGTGCCAGCTCACCTCCCGTGGGGGCAGGTTCACCCCTCCACTTT.

In its sample, this clonotype was seen a few times. The chain combines TRBV6-1 with TRBJ1-4; D might be TRBD1 (5 bases). Trimming stripped 1 base from V and 10 bases from J, with 16 bases between. This CDR3 is 15 amino acids long. The V gene's germline CDR1 is MNHNS and CDR2 SASEGT. In DNA, the CDR3 is TGTGCCAGCAGTGAAGAAGGCGGGGCGGCCGGAAAACTGTTTTTT. Encoded protein: CASSEEGGAAGKLFF.

About this clonotype: One end of the junction varies from germline; a read error may be responsible. The chain carries TRBV4-2 and TRBJ2-7, with 7 nucleotides matching TRBD2. The CDR3 consists of 14 residues. Germline CDR1 is LGHNA and CDR2 is YNFKEQ. The CDR3 DNA is TGTGCCAGCAGCCACGGGGGGACCACCTACGGGCAGTACTTC. This codes for CASSHGGTTYGQYF.

The chain recombines TRBV6-2 or TRBV6-3 with TRBJ1-2; 7 bases map to TRBD1. This CDR3 is built from 14 residues. CDR1 is MNHEY and CDR2 is SVGEGT in the germline V gene. Losses at the gene ends were 6 bases for V and 5 bases for J; bases not matched to a gene: 9. For the CDR3, the DNA is TGTGCCAGCAGCTTGTCCGGGACAGCATATGGCTACACCTTC. It translates to CASSLSGTAYGYTF.

V usage is TRBV28 and J usage is TRBJ2-3; 9 bases match TRBD1. Losses at the gene ends were 5 bases for V and 2 bases for J; bases not matched to a gene: 8. CDR3 size: 16 residues. Germline V lookup: CDR1 MDHEN, CDR2 SYDVKM. In DNA, the CDR3 is TGTGCCAGCAGTGGCCAAGGGACAGGGACCACAGATACGCAGTATTTT. Protein: CASSGQGTGTTDTQYF.

This clonotype was seen a few times. The rearrangement uses TRBV5-5 and TRBJ2-4; 10 bases match TRBD1. The end of the DNA fits TRBJ2-7 better, so the J call may be wrong. The CDR3 contains 15 residues. CDR1 is SGHKS, CDR2 YYEKEE, per germline (reference sequence). The CDR3 DNA reads as TGTGCCAGCAGCCATAGGACAGGGGGACTTTACGAGCAGTACTTC. Amino acid sequence: CASSHRTGGLYEQYF.

The chain uses TRBV5-4 and TRBJ2-3, with no clear D. The CDR3 length is 14 residues. Germline loops: CDR1 SGHNT, CDR2 YYREEE (reference sequence). V was pared by 0 bases and J by 0 bases, with 5 bases between. The CDR3 here is CASSLAISTDTQYF. The CDR3 DNA follows: TGTGCCAGCAGCTTGGCAATTAGCACAGATACGCAGTATTTT.

The V call is TRBV29-1, the J call TRBJ2-5; no firm D call. The J call is doubtful: the DNA matches TRBJ2-4 better. From germline, CDR1 is SQVTM and CDR2 ANQGSEA. The CDR3 runs 13 residues. Here the CDR3 reads CSAQAASQNIQYF. The CDR3 nucleotides read TGCAGCGCTCAAGCAGCGTCTCAAAACATTCAGTACTTC.

The CDR3 loop reads CASSSRWFYGYTF. In nucleotides, the CDR3 is TGTGCCAGCAGTTCAAGGTGGTTTTATGGCTACACCTTC. This chain joins TRBV27 and TRBJ1-2; no reliable D call. With 4 bases removed from V and 5 bases from J, the gap between germline ends came to 11 bases. In germline, CDR1 is MNHEY, CDR2 SMNVEV (reference sequence). The CDR3 extends over 13 amino acids.

V gene TRBV7-2 combines with J gene TRBJ2-5; D is unresolved. V was clipped by 7 bases and J by 4 bases, with 16 bases between them. CDR3 size: 14 residues. CDR1 and CDR2 (germline): SGHTA, FQGNSA. The CDR3 DNA is TGTGCCAGCAACCGACGAGCTCTTGGAGAGACCCAGTACTTC. Encoded protein: CASNRRALGETQYF.

This clonotype was seen a handful of times. The chain combines TRBV7-9 with TRBJ2-7, with TRBD2 matching 8 bases. V was clipped by 4 bases and J by 2 bases; unmatched bases: 10. The CDR3 extends over 16 amino acids. Germline lookup yields CDR1 SEHNR and CDR2 FQNEAQ (reference sequence). The CDR3 sequence: CASSYASGGGTYEQYF. Written as DNA, the CDR3 is TGTGCCAGCAGCTACGCGTCGGGGGGGGGCACCTACGAGCAGTACTTC.

The J gene is TRBJ2-1, the V gene TRBV20-1; 13 bases fit TRBD2. The CDR3 extends over 16 amino acids. Trimming cost V 1 base and J 7 bases; bases outside gene matches: 7. Germline-derived CDR1 and CDR2 are DFQATT and SNEGSKA (reference sequence). The CDR3 region has the DNA TGCAGTGCTAGAGTACGACTAGCGGGAGGTTGGAATGAGCAGTTCTTC. It translates to CSARVRLAGGWNEQFF.

This clonotype has a handful of counts. A much larger clone differs by one base, so this may be a read error. The chain employs TRBV7-3 and TRBJ2-3; D remains ambiguous. This CDR3 region has 15 residues. V lost 2 bases and J 1 base, leaving 10 bases between the germline ends. Germline CDR1 reads SGHTA; CDR2 reads FQGTGA. The CDR3 loop reads CASSLQAWGTDTQYF. CDR3 in DNA: TGTGCCAGCAGCTTACAAGCATGGGGCACAGATACGCAGTATTTT.